This T cell receptor (beta chain) emerged from a study of blood T cell repertoires in COVID-19. About the study: Samples came from the United States, Italy and Spain, spanning acute and convalescent COVID-19. T cells, B-cell-depleted T cells, or PBMCs provided the cDNA or gDNA that served as material.

Original handling: Estimation of nucleated cell counts was performed using reference gene primer amplification. Libraries were prepared by immunoSEQ multiplex PCR; TCRdb keeps only in-frame clonotypes and omits some of them. Clone size and V and J calls were adopted from that table, with D and trimming inferred from the DNA. Of over 60,000 clones in the sample, about 88% were seen once. Germline V gene data show CDR1 as MNHEY and CDR2 as SVGAGI. This CDR3 spans 16 amino acids. Trimming removed 4 bases from V and 6 bases from J, with 21 bases in between. This chain uses TRBV6-5 with TRBJ1-2, with a weak D call TRBD1 (5 bases). The source is a man in his 70s with acute or convalescent COVID-19. Sequencing was performed on peripheral blood. The CDR3 coding sequence is TGTGCCAGCAGTTCCGCTCGGACACCTCGAGGCCATGGCTACACCTTC. Amino acids: CASSSARTPRGHGYTF.